This T cell receptor (beta chain) was profiled in a study of shared clonotypes between healthy human individuals. About the research overall: Two women and three men aged 18 to 49 made up the donors.

About this clone itself: Antigen specificity is unknown.

Findings of the study overall: There were few donors, and this limited the genetic and exposure-history diversity represented. Shared clonotypes across all four donors exceeded non-shared ones in generation probability.

V gave up 5 bases and J gave up 6 bases; unmatched junction bases: 15. CDR1 is SGHNT, CDR2 YENEEA, per germline. This CDR3 has 16 residues. Sorted-subset replicate PCRs used 150 to 200 ng of genomic DNA. This amount corresponded to about 29,000 T cell genomes. Using immunoSEQ multiplex PCR, the repertoire was profiled, and TCRdb retains in-frame clones only, with some absent. This sample has about 1.5 million clones, with nearly 99% found just once. The sequence was obtained from a man aged 30-40 years in good health. Sequencing input: naive CD4+ T cells sorted from blood. Subset in this sample: CD45RA+ positively selected. The V call is TRBV11-3, the J call TRBJ2-7; TRBD1 matches 8 bases. The CDR3 is CASSLTLTGDLVEQYF. The CDR3, as DNA: TGTGCCAGCAGCCTAACCTTGACAGGGGATCTGGTCGAGCAGTACTTC.